This TCR beta chain is drawn from a study of control samples from healthy donors and cancer patients (dated by TCRdb to the early 2020s). The library was obtained by the immunoSEQ multiplex PCR assay. The clones in this table, taken by TCRdb from immuneACCESS, are in-frame only. Not every clone is retained; where verified, under half of the shortfall comes from an unresolved V gene, and the cause of the rest is unknown. The sample data list some 220,000 clones, and about 95% of these were observed just once. Less than 1.6% of the sample rests with the top ten. Comment on this clone: The antigen it binds to is not known. One base away there is no much larger clone; base qualities are not given.

The CDR3 starts with the cysteine, ends with the phenylalanine, and has 17 residues. Only the CDR3 portion is preserved as DNA: 51 bases, with reading frame beginning at the first base. CDR1 MNHNY and CDR2 SVGAGI are derived from the germline V gene (reference sequence). Ends trimmed: V by 5 bases, J by 15 bases; bases unmatched to a gene: 20. The source material was blood. This receptor was identified in a man between 45 and 60 years old in good health. The rearrangement combines TRBV6-6 with TRBJ2-6; the central 9 bases match TRBD1. This receptor has the CDR3 CASSRPGTGFRQRDLTF. The base sequence is TGTGCCAGCAGTCGTCCCGGGACAGGGTTTCGGCAACGTGACCTGACTTTC.